The 13 T cell receptor beta chains given below trace back to one sample, sequenced in a study of blood T cell repertoires in COVID-19. Sequencing used immunoSEQ multiplex PCR; TCRdb keeps in-frame clones, though not all of them. The sample includes 250,000 to 350,000 clones, around four fifths of them seen just once. Material: peripheral blood. The source of these receptors is a woman aged 45-65 years with active or convalescent COVID-19.

The chain couples TRBV27 to TRBJ2-1, with 11 bases lining up with TRBD2. Germline trimming cut 5 bases from V and 8 bases from J; bases unmatched to any gene: 11. Germline CDR1 and CDR2: MNHEY and SMNVEV (reference sequence). This CDR3 contains 16 residues. The CDR3 loop reads CASSAKKLAGVDEQFF. The CDR3 nucleotides are TGTGCCAGCAGTGCTAAAAAACTAGCGGGAGTGGATGAGCAGTTCTTC.

This sequence joins TRBV21-1 and TRBJ1-6; TRBD1 is the table's D call, not checked against the DNA. TRBV21-1 represents a pseudogene. The CDR3 is made up of 16 amino acids. CDR3 amino acids: CASRRTGGFWRSPLHF. The CDR3 nucleotides read TGTGCCAGCAGACGGACAGGGGGTTTTTGGAGGTCACCCCTCCACTTT.

The rearrangement links TRBV6-9 to TRBJ2-1; 16 bases line up with TRBD2. J lost 8 bases, V lost 6 bases, and 19 bases had no gene match. The CDR3 is made up of 20 amino acids. CDR1 and CDR2 from the germline V gene are MNHGY and SVAAGI. The CDR3 protein is CASRDGGLAGGPDEFDEQFF. The CDR3 nucleotides are TGTGCCAGCAGGGACGGGGGACTAGCGGGAGGGCCAGACGAATTCGATGAGCAGTTCTTC.

The chain carries TRBV30 and TRBJ2-1; 13 bases align to TRBD2. Losses at the gene ends were 0 bases for V and 10 bases for J; bases not matched to a gene: 9. Germline V gene data show CDR1 as GTSNPN and CDR2 as SVGIG (reference sequence). The length of the CDR3 is 16 residues. The CDR3, as DNA: TGTGCCTGGAGTGTATGGACTAGCGGGAGATCGAACGAGCAGTTCTTC. Translation: CAWSVWTSGRSNEQFF. The full variable domain, in which reference TRBV30 and TRBJ2-1 provide the parts outside the CDR3, is SQTIHQWPATLVQPVGSPLSLECTVEGTSNPNLYWYRQAAGRGLQLLFYSVGIGQISSEVPQNLSASRPQDRQFILSSKKLLLSDSGFYLCAWSVWTSGRSNEQFFGPGTRLTVL.

V is TRBV27 and J is TRBJ2-7; no definite D call. V was trimmed by 0 bases and J by 0 bases, leaving 6 bases between them. CDR3 length: 14 residues. Germline V gene sequence: CDR1 MNHEY, CDR2 SMNVEV (reference sequence). CDR3 loop: CASSLSGSSYEQYF. In DNA form, the CDR3 reads TGTGCCAGCAGTTTATCGGGCAGCTCCTACGAGCAGTACTTC.

The chain links TRBV25-1 to TRBJ2-7; tentatively, D is TRBD1 (5 bases). V lost 5 bases to trimming and J lost 1 base, with 12 bases between them. The CDR3 runs to 14 residues. Germline V gene lookup returns CDR1 MGHDK and CDR2 SYGVNS. The CDR3 protein is CASSHWGPSYEQYF. The CDR3 DNA follows: TGTGCCAGCAGTCATTGGGGCCCTTCCTACGAGCAGTACTTC.

The chain has TRBV6-5 and TRBJ1-2; D possibly corresponds to TRBD1 (6 bases). Trimming took 5 bases from V and 3 from J, leaving 10 bases between them. The CDR3 sequence is 13 residues long. Germline V gene lookup returns CDR1 MNHEY and CDR2 SVGAGI. CDR3 in amino acids: CASSPDRDYGYTF. CDR3 nucleotides: TGTGCCAGCAGTCCGGACAGAGACTATGGCTACACCTTC.

Points on this clone: The same CDR3 is also encoded by other DNA sequences in this sample. The gene calls are TRBV7-8 and TRBJ1-1, with a weak D call TRBD1 (6 bases). The CDR3 covers 15 residues. Trimming removed 1 base from V and 1 base from J, with 10 bases in between. Per the germline V gene, CDR1 is SGHVS and CDR2 is FQNEAQ. In DNA form, the CDR3 reads TGTGCCAGCAGCTTAGGGACAGCGAGGAACACTGAAGCTTTCTTT. This codes for CASSLGTARNTEAFF. Full variable domain (outside the CDR3, taken from reference TRBV7-8 and TRBJ1-1): GAGVSQSPRYKVAKRGQDVALRCDPISGHVSLFWYQQALGQGPEFLTYFQNEAQLDKSGLPSDRFFAERPEGSVSTLKIQRTQQEDSAVYLCASSLGTARNTEAFFGQGTRLTVV.

This clone has only a few counts. V and J are TRBV3-1 (or the pseudogene TRBV3-2) and TRBJ1-4; 7 bases align to TRBD1. Germline CDR1 LGHDT, CDR2 YNNKEL (reference sequence). With V trimmed by 2 bases and J by 5 bases, 5 bases remained unmatched. The CDR3 contains 15 residues. CDR3 sequence reads: CASSQPTGSNEKLFF. The CDR3 DNA follows: TGTGCCAGCAGCCAACCGACAGGGTCAAATGAAAAACTGTTTTTT.

This clone was picked up one time. The genes are TRBV11-2 and TRBJ2-5, with D perhaps TRBD2 (5 bases). This CDR3 is built from 15 residues. Germline V gives CDR1 SGHAT, CDR2 FQNNGV. V lost 4 bases and J lost 5, with 17 bases in between. In DNA, the CDR3 is TGTGCCAGCAGCTCCTCTGGCGAGGGCGAGGAGACCCAGTACTTC. Amino acid sequence: CASSSSGEGEETQYF. The full variable domain, rest sourced from reference TRBV11-2 and TRBJ2-5, is EAGVAQSPRYKIIEKRQSVAFWCNPISGHATLYWYQQILGQGPKLLIQFQNNGVVDDSQLPKDRFSAERLKGVDSTLKIQPAKLEDSAVYLCASSSSGEGEETQYFGPGTRLLVL.

This chain joins TRBV28 and TRBJ1-2; 7 positions match TRBD1. The CDR3 is made up of 14 amino acids. The V gene end was trimmed by 5 bases and the J gene end by 3 bases; junction bases not matched to a gene: 6. CDR1 and CDR2 from the germline V gene are MDHEN and SYDVKM. The CDR3 spells CASSKRRGDYGYTF. The DNA for the CDR3 is TGTGCCAGCAGTAAGCGCAGGGGGGACTATGGCTACACCTTC.

This chain connects TRBV12-3 or TRBV12-4 to TRBJ2-7, with 7 bases aligning to TRBD2. This CDR3 has 13 amino acids. V lost 8 bases to trimming and J lost 7 bases; unmatched junction nucleotides: 11. CDR3 nucleotides: TGTGCCAGCCAAGGACTAGGAGGGTTAGAGCAGTACTTC. Translation gives CASQGLGGLEQYF.

The chain employs TRBV30 and TRBJ2-4; D perhaps matches TRBD1 (7 bases). This CDR3 is built from 13 residues. The V gene's germline CDR1 is GTSNPN and CDR2 SVGIG (reference sequence). Trimming took 5 bases from V and 9 from J, leaving 17 bases between them. This CDR3 is CAWAGTEAGIQYF. In DNA, the CDR3 is TGTGCCTGGGCCGGGACAGAAGCGGGCATTCAGTACTTC.